This is a list of T cell receptor beta chains from one sample in a study of control samples from healthy donors and cancer patients. The data were produced by immunoSEQ multiplex PCR, yet TCRdb's version contains in-frame clones alone and is incomplete. The profile shows some 120,000 clones, roughly 84% of them singletons. Sequencing was performed on blood. The origin of the receptors is a man aged 18 to 29 in good health. The CDR3 runs from the conserved cysteine through the conserved F or W. A D gene is named only where the DNA matches it firmly. Rows may omit the clone size; those that give it use once, few, many or a size class.

TRBV28	TRBJ1-6	TRBD1	few	TGTGCCAGCAGTTCTGGGACAGGAGATTCACCCCTCCACTTT	CASSSGTGDSPLHF
TRBV7-6	TRBJ1-1	.	.	TGTGCCAACAGCCCTCGGGACGGCCAAACCCCAATGAACACTGAAGCTTTCTTT	CANSPRDGQTPMNTEAFF
TRBV27	TRBJ2-1	TRBD1	.	TGTGCCAGCAGGAACAGGGGCTCCTACAATGAGCAGTTCTTC	CASRNRGSYNEQFF
TRBV7-3	TRBJ2-1	.	once	TGTGCCAGCAGCTTAATAGATGAGACAGATCGTTCCGATGAGCAGTTCTTC	CASSLIDETDRSDEQFF
TRBV18	TRBJ2-5	.	.	TGTGCCAGCTCACCATCGCGGCAAGAGACCCAGTACTTC	CASSPSRQETQYF
TRBV4-3	TRBJ2-2	TRBD1	.	TGCGCCAGCCCTAAGTTTCGGGACAGAGGCACATTCGCGAACACCGGGGAGCTGTTTTTT	CASPKFRDRGTFANTGELFF
TRBV25-1	TRBJ2-1	.	.	TGTGCCAGCAGTCTTGACAGGTCCTCCTACAATGAGCAGTTCTTC	CASSLDRSSYNEQFF
TRBV11-2	TRBJ1-2	.	.	TGTGCCAGCAGCTTAGATTTGGGGGGGGATCACACCTTC	CASSLDLGGDHTF
TRBV6-6	TRBJ1-5	.	.	TGTGCCAGCAGTTACTACCGCGAAGGGCAGCCCCAGCATTTT	CASSYYREGQPQHF
TRBV5-1	TRBJ2-7	.	.	TGCGCCAGCAGCTCAGCTAGGGACACGGGCTACTACGAGCAGTACTTC	CASSSARDTGYYEQYF
TRBV29-1	TRBJ2-3	.	.	TGCAGCGGTCCTGTGACGGGCACAGATACGCAGTATTTT	CSGPVTGTDTQYF
TRBV7-6	TRBJ2-3	TRBD1	.	TGTGCCAGCAGCTTAGACGGGACAGATGTTAAGAGGGGCACAGATACGCAGTATTTT	CASSLDGTDVKRGTDTQYF
TRBV2	TRBJ1-5	.	.	TGTGCCAGCAGGTGGACAAAACGGTGGCAGCCCCAGCATTTT	CASRWTKRWQPQHF
TRBV2	TRBJ1-2	.	.	TGTGCCAGCAGGCTGCTTGTCGTAGCTGACTATGGCTACACCTTC	CASRLLVVADYGYTF
TRBV29-1	TRBJ2-7	.	.	TGCAGCGCTTCATCGGCCTACGAGCAGTACTTC	CSASSAYEQYF
TRBV7-2	TRBJ1-2	.	.	TGTGCCAGCAGCTTAAGGGGCCGGGACTATGGCTACACCTTC	CASSLRGRDYGYTF
TRBV27	TRBJ1-4	.	.	TGTGCCAGCAGTTTAAAGGCAGGATATAATGAAAAACTGTTTTTT	CASSLKAGYNEKLFF
TRBV7-9	TRBJ1-2	TRBD1	.	TGTGCCAGCAGCCGGACAGGGGGAACCTATGGCTACACCTTC	CASSRTGGTYGYTF
TRBV29-1	TRBJ2-2	.	.	TGCAGCGTTTTGGTGGGAGGGGGCACCGGGGAGCTGTTTTTT	CSVLVGGGTGELFF
TRBV19	TRBJ2-3	.	.	TGTGCCAGTAGTATGGGGCGCACCCCCACAGATACGCAGTATTTT	CASSMGRTPTDTQYF
TRBV24-1	TRBJ1-5	TRBD1	.	TGTGCCAGTGCGACAGGGAGTGGCAATCAGCCCCAGCATTTT	CASATGSGNQPQHF
TRBV5-1	TRBJ1-1	.	.	TGCGCCAGCAGCTTGAGTCCTCCGGGCACTGAAGCTTTCTTT	CASSLSPPGTEAFF
TRBV5-1	TRBJ1-1	TRBD1	.	TGCGCCAGCAGCTTGCTTAAGGGGACAGCAACACAACCGAACACTGAAGCTTTCTTT	CASSLLKGTATQPNTEAFF
TRBV3-1/TRBV3-2	TRBJ1-4	TRBD1	once	TGTGCCAGCAGCCAACCGACAGGGGGGCCTGAAAAACTGTTTTTT	CASSQPTGGPEKLFF
TRBV7-3	TRBJ1-2	TRBD1	.	TGTGCCAGCAGCTTAGGGGACAGGGGTAACTATGGCTACACCTTC	CASSLGDRGNYGYTF
TRBV14	TRBJ1-1	.	.	TGTGCCAGCAGCCACAACAGAGTCGGAGCTTTCTTT	CASSHNRVGAFF
TRBV10-2	TRBJ2-3	.	.	TGCGCCAGCAGTGAGCCCCCCGGGAGTATGATGGATACGCAGTATTTT	CASSEPPGSMMDTQYF
TRBV5-1	TRBJ2-1	TRBD1	.	TGCGCCAGCAGCTCCATTCGACAGGGACATTACAATGAGCAGTTCTTC	CASSSIRQGHYNEQFF
TRBV15	TRBJ1-1	.	.	TGTGCCACCAGCAGACAGGACTTTTTGAACACTGAAGCTTTCTTT	CATSRQDFLNTEAFF
TRBV5-1	TRBJ1-4	.	once	TGCGCCAGCAGCCGAGACAGCGTAAATGAAAAACTGTTTTTT	CASSRDSVNEKLFF
TRBV27	TRBJ1-2	.	.	TGTGCCAGCCGACCGGACCTGACAGCTAACTATGGCTACACCTTC	CASRPDLTANYGYTF
TRBV7-3	TRBJ2-1	.	.	TGTGCCAGCAGCAAAACAGACAATGAGCAGTTCTTC	CASSKTDNEQFF
TRBV7-3	TRBJ2-5	.	.	TGTGCCAGCAGCGGGCTCGAAGAGACCCAGTACTTC	CASSGLEETQYF
TRBV30	TRBJ1-1	TRBD1	.	TGTGCCGCCAAACGGGGACAGGGAACCTCTGAAGCTTTCTTT	CAAKRGQGTSEAFF
TRBV28	TRBJ1-5	.	.	TGTGCCAGCAGACCAGGTCGGACGGCCAGCAATCAGCCCCAGCATTTT	CASRPGRTASNQPQHF
TRBV28	TRBJ2-7	.	.	TGTGCCAGCAGTTTGGGTCCGGGGTTGACCCACTACGAGCAGTACTTC	CASSLGPGLTHYEQYF
TRBV11-1	TRBJ2-5	.	.	TGTGCCAGCAGCTTTGCGAGACAAGAAGGGACCCAGTACTTC	CASSFARQEGTQYF
TRBV10-2	TRBJ1-6	.	.	TGCGCCAGCACCTATAACAGGGAAGGGAATTCACCCCTCCACTTT	CASTYNREGNSPLHF
TRBV5-4	TRBJ1-2	.	.	TGTGCCAGCAGCCCATACCGGGTCTCGGGCTATGGCTACACCTTC	CASSPYRVSGYGYTF
TRBV27	TRBJ1-5	.	once	TGTGCCAGCAGTGTAACAGGGTCAAGGAATCAGCCCCAGCATTTT	CASSVTGSRNQPQHF
TRBV5-5	TRBJ1-4	.	few	TGTGCCAGCAGCTTGGCCAGGGCAGGGGCGCACATTGCAACTAATGAAAAACTGTTTTTT	CASSLARAGAHIATNEKLFF
TRBV5-1	TRBJ1-3	.	.	TGCGCCAACAGCTTGATGGGTGACTCTGGAAACACCATATATTTT	CANSLMGDSGNTIYF
TRBV28	TRBJ1-2	TRBD1	.	TGTGCCAGCAGTTTATTGGACAGGGTGAAAGGGGGCTACACCTTC	CASSLLDRVKGGYTF
TRBV6-6	TRBJ1-2	.	.	TGTGCCACCAGAAAAAATCCGTGGCCTGACTATGGCTACACCTTC	CATRKNPWPDYGYTF
TRBV20-1	TRBJ2-1	.	.	TGCAGTGCTACCAGCATGAATGAGCAGTTCTTC	CSATSMNEQFF
TRBV6-5	TRBJ2-7	TRBD1	.	TGTGCCAGCACCTTAAGGGGACAGACCTACGAGCAGTACTTC	CASTLRGQTYEQYF